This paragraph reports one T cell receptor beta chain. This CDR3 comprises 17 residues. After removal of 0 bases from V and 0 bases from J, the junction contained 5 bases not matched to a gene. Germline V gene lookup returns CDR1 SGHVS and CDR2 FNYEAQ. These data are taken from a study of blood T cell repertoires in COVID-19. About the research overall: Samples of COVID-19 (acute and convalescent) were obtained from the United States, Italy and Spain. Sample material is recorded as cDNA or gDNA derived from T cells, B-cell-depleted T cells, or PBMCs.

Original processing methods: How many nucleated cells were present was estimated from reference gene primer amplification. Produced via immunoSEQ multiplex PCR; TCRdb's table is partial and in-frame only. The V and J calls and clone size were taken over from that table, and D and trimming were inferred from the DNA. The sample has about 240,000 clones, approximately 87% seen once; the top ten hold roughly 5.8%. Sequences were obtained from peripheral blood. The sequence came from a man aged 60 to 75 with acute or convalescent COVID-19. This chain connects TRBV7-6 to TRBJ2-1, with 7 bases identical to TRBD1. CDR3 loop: CASSLASGQSSYNEQFF. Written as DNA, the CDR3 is TGTGCCAGCAGCTTAGCCTCGGGACAGAGCTCCTACAATGAGCAGTTCTTC. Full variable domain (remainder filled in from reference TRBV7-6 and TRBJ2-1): GAGVSQSPRYKVTKRGQDVALRCDPISGHVSLYWYRQALGQGPEFLTYFNYEAQQDKSGLPNDRFSAERPEGSISTLTIQRTEQRDSAMYRCASSLASGQSSYNEQFFGPGTRLTVL.